These 22 T cell receptor beta chains were sequenced from one sample in a study of identical twins. One entry per CDR3 protein results from TCRdb running MiXCR on the 5' RACE reads. The sample lists about 900,000 distinct CDR3 sequences; roughly an eighth were seen once. These data also featured in a second study, about yellow fever vaccine responses in identical twins.

The source material was PBMCs. These receptors came from a woman between 18 and 30 years old in good health.

This clonotype has ten or more counts. The chain has TRBV20-1 and TRBJ2-1; D ambiguous. This CDR3 comprises 14 residues. In germline, CDR1 is DFQATT, CDR2 SNEGSKA (reference sequence). V was cut by 4 bases and J by 0 bases, with 10 bases left in between. DNA of the CDR3: TGCAGTGCTAAGTTACAGAGCTCCTACAATGAGCAGTTCTTC. Amino acid sequence: CSAKLQSSYNEQFF.

This clonotype was seen only a few times. J is TRBJ2-2 and V is TRBV7-8; D tentatively reads TRBD1 or TRBD2 (5 bases each). The V end lost 5 bases, the J end lost 0 bases, and 10 bases lay between the germline ends. This CDR3 has 15 amino acids. The germline gives CDR1 SGHVS, CDR2 FQNEAQ. Written as DNA, the CDR3 is TGTGCCAGCAGCAAGGGACGTACGAACACCGGGGAGCTGTTTTTT. It encodes CASSKGRTNTGELFF.

Details on this clonotype: One junction end does not reproduce the germline sequence, and a read error may be involved. The chain links TRBV4-1 to TRBJ2-1; 9 nucleotides line up with TRBD2. CDR1 is MGHRA and CDR2 is YSYEKL in the germline V gene. This CDR3 has 17 amino acids. CDR3 sequence: CASRQGAAGGPRNEQFF. DNA of the CDR3: TGCGCCAGCAGACAAGGCGCGGCGGGAGGGCCTAGGAATGAGCAGTTCTTC.

V usage is TRBV15 and J usage is TRBJ2-1; perhaps TRBD1 as D (6 bases). The V gene lost 1 base and the J gene lost 8 bases, with 12 bases spanning the gap. The CDR3 has 14 residues. Germline V gene lookup returns CDR1 LNHNV and CDR2 YYDKDF (reference sequence). Here the CDR3 reads CATSRAAGVDEQFF. CDR3 nucleotides: TGTGCCACCAGCAGAGCGGCAGGGGTGGATGAGCAGTTCTTC.

The V and J genes are TRBV20-1 and TRBJ2-2; 8 bases line up with TRBD2. In germline, CDR1 is DFQATT, CDR2 SNEGSKA (reference sequence). The CDR3 is 17 amino acids. With 0 bases clipped from V and 2 bases from J, the junction kept 8 bases outside the gene matches. The CDR3 sequence: CSARDQSGGRNTGELFF. CDR3 DNA: TGCAGTGCTAGAGATCAGAGCGGGGGCCGTAACACCGGGGAGCTGTTTTTT.

The V call is TRBV29-1, the J call TRBJ2-7; tentatively, D is TRBD1 (6 bases). The CDR3 runs to 14 residues. V was trimmed by 4 bases and J by 3 bases, leaving 16 bases between them. From germline, CDR1 is SQVTM and CDR2 ANQGSEA. CDR3 sequence (DNA): TGCAGCGTTGTATTACGGGACAAGGGCTACGAGCAGTACTTC. Translating it yields CSVVLRDKGYEQYF.

The chain recombines TRBV6-1 with TRBJ1-1; no reliable D call. V shed 7 bases and J shed 6 bases, with 21 bases lying between them. Germline V CDR1 and CDR2: MNHNS, SASEGT. The CDR3 has 15 residues. CDR3 sequence: CASTPQWGASAEAFF. DNA of the CDR3: TGTGCCAGCACCCCACAATGGGGTGCAAGCGCTGAAGCTTTCTTT.

This sequence joins TRBV28 and TRBJ2-7; 14 bases map to TRBD2. J was trimmed by 3 bases and V by 5 bases; bases with no gene match: 6. The V gene's germline CDR1 is MDHEN and CDR2 SYDVKM. This CDR3 region has 16 residues. CDR3: CASSLGLAGDLYEQYF. The CDR3, as DNA: TGTGCCAGCAGTCTGGGACTAGCGGGAGACCTCTACGAGCAGTACTTC. The full variable domain, completed using reference TRBV28 and TRBJ2-7, is DVKVTQSSRYLVKRTGEKVFLECVQDMDHENMFWYRQDPGLGLRLIYFSYDVKMKEKGDIPEGYSVSREKKERFSLILESASTNQTSMYLCASSLGLAGDLYEQYFGPGTRLTVT.

This clonotype was detected many times. This chain uses TRBV4-1 with TRBJ2-7; D is uncertain. Per the germline V gene, CDR1 is MGHRA and CDR2 is YSYEKL. V was shortened by 1 base and J by 2 bases, with 6 bases between the two germline ends. CDR3 length equals 13 residues. CDR3 loop: CASSQGAPYEQYF. The CDR3 DNA sequence: TGCGCCAGCAGCCAAGGGGCCCCCTACGAGCAGTACTTC.

This clonotype was detected a few times. The chain joins TRBV20-1 to TRBJ1-4; TRBD1 matches 10 bases. The trim removed 5 bases at V and 4 bases at J, leaving 7 bases unmatched. The CDR3 extends over 15 amino acids. CDR1 is DFQATT, CDR2 SNEGSKA, per germline (reference sequence). The CDR3 loop reads CSADGGTGVNEKLFF. The CDR3 DNA is TGCAGTGCTGACGGGGGGACAGGGGTTAATGAAAAACTGTTTTTT.

This clonotype was recorded a few times. The V gene is TRBV5-8, the J gene TRBJ1-5; D call uncertain. V lost 2 bases to trimming and J lost 6 bases, with 15 bases between them. The CDR3 is made up of 15 amino acids. The V gene's germline CDR1 is SGHTS and CDR2 YDEGEE. The CDR3 sequence: CASSLRQERGQPQHF. The CDR3 DNA reads TGTGCCAGCAGCTTAAGGCAGGAGCGGGGTCAGCCCCAGCATTTT.

Only a few counts were recorded for this clonotype. The chain joins TRBV7-9 to TRBJ2-2; either TRBD1 or TRBD2 may supply D (6 bases each). The CDR3 loop spans 16 amino acids. V was pared by 5 bases and J by 6 bases, with 19 bases between. Germline-derived CDR1 and CDR2 are SEHNR and FQNEAQ (reference sequence). CDR3 DNA: TGTGCCAGCAGCCCTCCCTCGGGGGCTGGGCCCGGGGAGCTGTTTTTT. This translates into CASSPPSGAGPGELFF.

This clonotype was counted a few times. V usage is TRBV5-6 and J usage is TRBJ2-6; D may be TRBD1 (5 bases). The CDR3 is made up of 17 amino acids. V was trimmed by 1 base and J by 0 bases, leaving 11 bases between them. Germline values: CDR1 SGHDT, CDR2 YYEEEE. The CDR3 nucleotides read TGTGCCAGCAGCTTGTTCCAGGGAAGCTCTGGGGCCAACGTCCTGACTTTC. Residues: CASSLFQGSSGANVLTF.

Only a few counts were recorded for this clonotype. The CDR3: CSASGKQETQYF. The CDR3 DNA is TGCAGTGCTAGTGGAAAACAAGAGACCCAGTACTTC. The V call is TRBV20-1, the J call TRBJ2-5; D remains unclear. Germline V lookup: CDR1 DFQATT, CDR2 SNEGSKA (reference sequence). The CDR3 is 12 residues long. V gave up 3 bases and J gave up 2 bases, with 7 bases separating them.

V usage is TRBV5-1 and J usage is TRBJ2-1; D is unresolved. V lost 4 bases, J lost 9 bases, and 11 bases lay in between. The CDR3 runs 12 residues. Germline V gives CDR1 SGHRS, CDR2 YFSETQ. CDR3 sequence (DNA): TGCGCCAGCAGCCCGTACATGGTTGAGCAGTTCTTC. This encodes CASSPYMVEQFF. The full variable domain, rest sourced from reference TRBV5-1 and TRBJ2-1, is KAGVTQTPRYLIKTRGQQVTLSCSPISGHRSVSWYQQTPGQGLQFLFEYFSETQRNKGNFPGRFSGRQFSNSRSEMNVSTLELGDSALYLCASSPYMVEQFFGPGTRLTVL.

This clonotype was detected only a few times. V usage is TRBV20-1 and J usage is TRBJ2-5, with 8 bases matching TRBD1. V was clipped by 3 bases and J by 6 bases; unmatched bases: 9. CDR1 is DFQATT and CDR2 is SNEGSKA in the germline V gene (reference sequence). The CDR3 is 14 amino acids. The CDR3 nucleotides are TGCAGTGCTAGTTCATACAGGGGGGCGAAGACCCAGTACTTC. Protein: CSASSYRGAKTQYF.

This clonotype has a handful of counts. The V and J genes are TRBV5-1 and TRBJ2-5; 8 bases are shared with TRBD2. The V gene end was trimmed by 4 bases and the J gene end by 3 bases; junction bases not matched to a gene: 8. The CDR3 is made up of 15 amino acids. Germline V gives CDR1 SGHRS, CDR2 YFSETQ. The CDR3 loop reads CASSTRGGTEETQYF. In nucleotides, the CDR3 is TGCGCCAGCAGCACTCGGGGGGGAACGGAAGAGACCCAGTACTTC.

This clonotype was observed a few times. The chain combines TRBV10-3 with TRBJ2-4; TRBD1 might be the D (5 bases). The CDR3 is 17 residues long. CDR1 is ENHRY and CDR2 is SYGVKD in the germline V gene. Trimming removed 3 bases at V and 6 bases at J, with 21 bases between. The CDR3 DNA sequence: TGTGCCATCAGTGAAAGGCGCGGCAGGGAAGTATCAAACATTCAGTACTTC. This translates into CAISERRGREVSNIQYF.

V and J are TRBV2 and TRBJ2-2; D unresolved. Germline lookup yields CDR1 SNHLY and CDR2 FYNNEI. Trimming took off 7 bases at V and 1 base at J, with 7 bases between the two ends. This CDR3 is built from 13 residues. In DNA form, the CDR3 reads TGTGCCAGCACAATACTGAACACCGGGGAGCTGTTTTTT. Translating gives CASTILNTGELFF.

The V gene is TRBV27, the J gene TRBJ2-6, with D tentatively TRBD1 or TRBD2 (5 bases each). V dropped 5 bases and J dropped 0 bases, with 14 bases sitting between them. The CDR3 extends over 17 amino acids. Germline V lookup: CDR1 MNHEY, CDR2 SMNVEV (reference sequence). This CDR3 is CASSTRGPNSGANVLTF. The CDR3 coding sequence is TGTGCCAGCAGTACCCGGGGCCCGAACTCTGGGGCCAACGTCCTGACTTTC.

This clonotype was detected many times. This chain links TRBV29-1 with TRBJ2-1, with D unresolved. Germline V lookup: CDR1 SQVTM, CDR2 ANQGSEA. V lost 0 bases and J 0 bases, leaving 12 bases between the germline ends. The CDR3 is 16 amino acids. The CDR3 DNA follows: TGCAGCGTTGAAGACCTGGTCCGTCCCTCCTACAATGAGCAGTTCTTC. It codes for CSVEDLVRPSYNEQFF.

V usage is TRBV20-1 and J usage is TRBJ2-7; TRBD1 is a possible D gene (6 bases). Germline CDR1 and CDR2: DFQATT and SNEGSKA (reference sequence). This CDR3 has 14 amino acids. V was trimmed by 6 bases and J by 1 base, leaving 16 bases between them. CDR3 DNA sequence: TGCAGTGCCCTTTGGGGGCAGCAATCCTACGAGCAGTACTTC. The encoded protein is CSALWGQQSYEQYF.